Listed here are 28 T cell receptor beta chains from one sample, sequenced in a study of identical twins. Each CDR3 protein is one row after TCRdb ran MiXCR on the 5' RACE reads. The sample includes 1.5 million to 2 million distinct CDR3 sequences, around 33% of them seen just once. The sequenced material came from cord blood. Receptors were obtained from a newborn girl in good health.

This clonotype was recorded a few times. V gene TRBV15 combines with J gene TRBJ2-1; 13 bases match TRBD2. In germline, CDR1 is LNHNV, CDR2 YYDKDF (reference sequence). This CDR3 has 17 residues. V was pared by 0 bases and J by 6 bases, with 5 bases of the junction left unmatched. This chain's CDR3 is CATSRDRGLAGSNEQFF. CDR3 nucleotide sequence: TGTGCCACCAGCAGAGATCGGGGACTAGCGGGATCCAATGAGCAGTTCTTC.

This clonotype was observed a few times. This sequence joins TRBV5-1 and TRBJ2-1; D is unresolved. There are 14 residues in the CDR3. The V end lost 5 bases, the J end lost 4 bases, and 13 bases lay between the germline ends. CDR1 and CDR2 (germline): SGHRS, YFSETQ. The CDR3 DNA is TGCGCCAGCAGTCCCACCACGGCTTACAATGAGCAGTTCTTC. Residues: CASSPTTAYNEQFF.

V usage is TRBV20-1 and J usage is TRBJ1-2; perhaps TRBD1 as D (6 bases). Trimming stripped 5 bases from V and 8 bases from J, with 15 bases between. The CDR3 is 12 residues long. Looked up from germline, CDR1 is DFQATT and CDR2 is SNEGSKA (reference sequence). CDR3 nucleotides: TGCAGTGCTCGGGACGGGACACTCGGCTACACCTTC. Amino acid sequence: CSARDGTLGYTF.

This clonotype showed up just a few times. The chain is built from TRBV10-3 and TRBJ2-1, with 12 bases identical to TRBD2. Germline lookup yields CDR1 ENHRY and CDR2 SYGVKD. The CDR3 has 17 residues. V lost 10 bases to trimming and J lost 0 bases; unmatched junction nucleotides: 10. The CDR3 region is CATGSSGGVRSYNEQFF. Written as DNA, the CDR3 is TGTGCCACGGGCTCTAGCGGGGGGGTGCGCTCCTACAATGAGCAGTTCTTC.

The chain couples TRBV18 to TRBJ2-1; 9 bases line up with TRBD2. This CDR3 has 15 amino acids. The germline gives CDR1 KGHSH, CDR2 LQKENI. Trimming took 3 bases from V and 7 from J; bases not matched to a gene: 7. The CDR3 loop is CASSPGASGDNEQFF. The CDR3 DNA reads TGTGCCAGCTCACCGGGCGCTAGCGGGGATAATGAGCAGTTCTTC.

This clonotype occurred a few times. The rearrangement joins TRBV20-1 to TRBJ2-7; D is possibly TRBD1 (7 bases). The CDR3 totals 15 residues. Trimming took 5 bases from V and 6 from J, leaving 23 bases between them. The V gene's germline CDR1 is DFQATT and CDR2 SNEGSKA (reference sequence). The CDR3 sequence is CSACPGGYTNPEQYF. CDR3 nucleotides: TGCAGTGCTTGCCCAGGGGGGTATACTAACCCCGAGCAGTACTTC.

The chain employs TRBV14 and TRBJ2-1; D is possibly TRBD2 (6 bases). The CDR3 has 15 residues. The germline V gene has CDR1 SGHDN and CDR2 FVKESK. V was cut by 3 bases and J by 3 bases, with 12 bases left in between. CDR3 protein: CASSQGSGYYNEQFF. The CDR3, as DNA: TGTGCCAGCAGCCAGGGTAGCGGTTACTACAATGAGCAGTTCTTC.

The chain couples TRBV28 to TRBJ2-1; 8 bases agree with TRBD2. The assigned J gene may be wrong: the sequence end matches TRBJ2-7 better. This CDR3 spans 18 amino acids. From germline, CDR1 is MDHEN and CDR2 SYDVKM. CDR3 region: CASTLGPSGRGLYNEQYF. The CDR3, as DNA: TGTGCCAGCACCCTAGGCCCCAGCGGGAGAGGCCTTTACAATGAGCAGTACTTC.

As regards this clonotype: This may be a read error, as it is one base from a much larger clone. The chain links TRBV12-3 or TRBV12-4 to TRBJ1-6; 9 positions match TRBD1. The CDR3 is 17 amino acids. The CDR3 spells CASSLGQGSSYNSPPHF. The CDR3 nucleotides read TGTGCCAGCAGTCTCGGACAGGGGAGCTCCTATAATTCACCCCCCCACTTT.

The V and J genes are TRBV20-1 and TRBJ2-1; TRBD2 matches at 9 bases. Germline CDR1 and CDR2: DFQATT and SNEGSKA (reference sequence). This CDR3 spans 17 amino acids. J lost 2 bases, V lost 0 bases, and 8 bases had no gene match. The CDR3 nucleotides read TGCAGTGCTAGAGACCGCCTTAGCGGGAGAACCTACAATGAGCAGTTCTTC. Its translation: CSARDRLSGRTYNEQFF.

Concerning this clonotype: One end of the junction does not line up with germline, which may come from a read error. V gene TRBV7-9 combines with J gene TRBJ2-2, with D tentatively TRBD1 (6 bases). The germline CDR1 and CDR2 sequences are SEHNR and FQNEAQ (reference sequence). This CDR3 has 15 residues. For the CDR3, the DNA is TGTGCCAGCAGCTTAAACATAAGGGGGACCGGGGAGTTGTTTTTT. This encodes CASSLNIRGTGELFF.

This clonotype was recorded a few times. V and J are TRBV28 and TRBJ2-5; 9 bases match TRBD1. This CDR3 contains 14 residues. Losses at the gene ends were 4 bases for V and 5 bases for J; bases not matched to a gene: 5. Germline V gene data show CDR1 as MDHEN and CDR2 as SYDVKM. CDR3 nucleotides: TGTGCCAGCAGTTCTGGACAGGGGCAGGAGACCCAGTACTTC. Amino acids: CASSSGQGQETQYF.

The rearrangement joins TRBV12-3 or TRBV12-4 to TRBJ2-7; the D is unclear. V gave up 3 bases and J gave up 2 bases, with 17 bases separating them. The length of the CDR3 is 16 residues. The CDR3 region is CASSLRPARSPYEQYF. The CDR3 bases are TGTGCCAGCAGTTTGAGGCCAGCCAGATCCCCCTACGAGCAGTACTTC.

This clonotype was found many times. The chain links TRBV20-1 to TRBJ2-3; 8 positions agree with TRBD1. The CDR3 is 12 amino acids. CDR1 is DFQATT, CDR2 SNEGSKA, per germline (reference sequence). In DNA form, the CDR3 reads TGCAGCGCTGGACAGGGCGCGGATACGCAGTATTTT. Translated: CSAGQGADTQYF.

This chain uses TRBV25-1 with TRBJ1-2; no clear D. Germline CDR1 reads MGHDK; CDR2 reads SYGVNS. The CDR3 is 15 residues long. Trimming cost V 2 bases and J 0 bases, with 10 bases left between them. Here the CDR3 DNA reads TGTGCCAGCAGTGAACTCGGGATCACTAACTATGGCTACACCTTC. Translating it yields CASSELGITNYGYTF.

V is TRBV6-1 and J is TRBJ2-1; TRBD2 matches 8 bases. The CDR3 is 15 residues long. The germline gives CDR1 MNHNS, CDR2 SASEGT. The V and J ends lost 8 bases and 5 bases, in that order; junction bases with no gene match: 11. The CDR3, as DNA: TGTGCCAGCTCCGTCGGGAGGGGGGCGAACAATGAGCAGTTCTTC. This sequence encodes CASSVGRGANNEQFF.

This clonotype came up many times. V gene TRBV28 combines with J gene TRBJ2-1; possibly TRBD1 for D (6 bases). The length of the CDR3 is 14 residues. With 10 bases removed from V and 6 bases from J, the gap between germline ends came to 19 bases. Germline V gene sequence: CDR1 MDHEN, CDR2 SYDVKM. CDR3 coding DNA: TGTGCCACCCTCCGACAGGTACCTTCCAATGAGCAGTTCTTC. This translates into CATLRQVPSNEQFF.

This clonotype was seen only a few times. The chain carries TRBV19 and TRBJ1-2; D possibly corresponds to TRBD1 (6 bases). Germline V CDR1 and CDR2: LNHDA, SQIVND (reference sequence). V was pared by 8 bases and J by 4 bases, with 14 bases between. The CDR3 is 13 amino acids. CDR3 protein: CASSERGTYGYTF. The CDR3 DNA follows: TGTGCCAGTTCGGAAAGGGGGACCTATGGCTACACCTTC.

This chain uses TRBV10-3 with TRBJ2-7; D is uncertain. CDR3 length: 13 amino acids. With 0 bases removed from V and 10 bases from J, the gap between germline ends came to 13 bases. Germline-derived CDR1 and CDR2 are ENHRY and SYGVKD. The CDR3 protein is CAISESGKEAQYF. CDR3 sequence (DNA): TGTGCCATCAGTGAGTCGGGGAAAGAGGCCCAGTACTTC.

This clonotype has a handful of counts. The CDR3 loop reads CAGASGGNNEQFF. DNA for the CDR3: TGTGCCGGGGCTAGCGGGGGGAACAATGAGCAGTTCTTC. J is TRBJ2-1 and V is TRBV2; 11 bases match TRBD2. CDR3 length: 13 residues. V shed 11 bases, J shed 5 bases, and the junction held 5 bases outside the gene matches. CDR1 is SNHLY, CDR2 FYNNEI, per germline.

In its sample, this clonotype was seen many times. The chain is built from TRBV27 and TRBJ2-1; possibly TRBD2 for D (6 bases). Trimming left V 8 bases short and J 6 bases short, with 20 bases between. CDR1 MNHEY and CDR2 SMNVEV come from the germline V gene (reference sequence). The CDR3 sequence is 15 residues long. DNA for the CDR3: TGTGCCAGCTGGAATCCGCCTTACGGGGGCAATGAGCAGTTCTTC. Its translation: CASWNPPYGGNEQFF.

This clonotype appeared many times. CDR3 in DNA: TGTGCCAGCAGCGTCACAGGTGAAGCTAACTATGGCTACACCTTC. As protein: CASSVTGEANYGYTF. The chain joins TRBV5-5 to TRBJ1-2; possible D gene TRBD1, 5 bases. In germline, CDR1 is SGHKS, CDR2 YYEKEE (reference sequence). V lost 4 bases to trimming and J lost 0 bases, with 13 bases between them. The CDR3 extends over 15 amino acids.

This chain connects TRBV5-6 to TRBJ1-2; a weak D match, TRBD1 (5 bases). The V end was cut by 2 bases, the J end by 4 bases, with 12 bases between. The CDR3 runs to 14 residues. Germline values: CDR1 SGHDT, CDR2 YYEEEE. DNA for the CDR3: TGTGCCAGCAGCTTCGGGGGAGCGGCCTATGGCTACACCTTC. Residues: CASSFGGAAYGYTF.

This clonotype was detected a few times. The chain recombines TRBV27 with TRBJ2-5; D might be TRBD1 or TRBD2, each matching 7 bases. The J call may be in error: the DNA end matches TRBJ2-7 better. The germline V gene has CDR1 MNHEY and CDR2 SMNVEV (reference sequence). The CDR3 runs to 13 residues. CDR3 sequence (DNA): TGTGCCACCCGAACGCAGGGGGGGTACGAGCAGTACTTC. As protein: CATRTQGGYEQYF.

This clonotype was seen a handful of times. V usage is TRBV20-1 and J usage is TRBJ2-5; 10 bases align to TRBD2. With the DNA end fitting TRBJ2-7 better, the J assignment may be wrong. Looked up from germline, CDR1 is DFQATT and CDR2 is SNEGSKA (reference sequence). This CDR3 spans 13 amino acids. CDR3 loop: CSAAPGLASEQYF. For the CDR3, the DNA is TGCAGTGCTGCCCCGGGACTAGCGAGCGAGCAGTACTTC.

The chain couples TRBV12-3 or TRBV12-4 to TRBJ2-6, with D maybe TRBD1 (5 bases). The CDR3 runs to 17 residues. Trimming took off 3 bases at V and 0 bases at J, with 12 bases between the two ends. The CDR3, as DNA: TGTGCCAGCAGTTTGTACAGGACAAACTCTGGGGCCAACGTCCTGACTTTC. It is translated as CASSLYRTNSGANVLTF.

This clonotype was detected many times. The rearrangement uses TRBV20-1 and TRBJ1-6, with D hard to call. The CDR3 totals 14 residues. V was trimmed by 3 bases and J by 8 bases, leaving 14 bases between them. The germline CDR1 and CDR2 sequences are DFQATT and SNEGSKA (reference sequence). The CDR3 here is CSASNWPLDSPLHF. The CDR3 nucleotides are TGCAGTGCTAGTAACTGGCCGCTGGATTCACCCCTCCACTTT.

The V call is TRBV6-2 or TRBV6-3, the J call TRBJ2-3; D not resolved. Between the trimmed V and J ends, which lost 4 bases and 5 bases, there was a span of 13 bases. Germline V gene sequence: CDR1 MNHEY, CDR2 SVGEGT. CDR3 length equals 14 residues. The CDR3 nucleotides read TGTGCCAGCAGTTCCCCCCTGACCGGAGATACGCAGTATTTT. Translated: CASSSPLTGDTQYF.